These 27 T cell receptor beta chains came from one sample sequenced in a study of OX40 agonist ivuxolimab in advanced cancers. Profiling relied on immunoSEQ multiplex PCR, and the TCRdb table lists in-frame clones only, not all of them. The table has tens of thousands of clones, roughly nine tenths seen once. Sample: CD4+ or CD8+ T cells sorted from blood, taken in a trial of the OX40 agonist ivuxolimab. Source of these receptors: an adult with an advanced solid tumor such as melanoma, head and neck, liver or kidney cancer.

V and J are TRBV7-3 and TRBJ2-3; unclear D gene. V lost 4 bases and J lost 0, with 14 bases in between. Germline V gene sequence: CDR1 SGHTA, CDR2 FQGTGA. The CDR3 totals 16 residues. As DNA, the CDR3 is TGTGCCAGCAGCTCGAGAGTGGGATCTAGCACAGATACGCAGTATTTT. This encodes CASSSRVGSSTDTQYF.

The V gene is TRBV4-3, the J gene TRBJ2-4; D is unresolved. CDR1 is LGHNA, CDR2 YSLEER, per germline. CDR3 size: 16 residues. V was cut by 0 bases and J by 0 bases, with 9 bases left in between. The CDR3 sequence: CASSQDPGLAKNIQYF. The CDR3 DNA is TGCGCCAGCAGCCAAGATCCGGGTTTAGCCAAAAACATTCAGTACTTC.

The chain has TRBV7-2 and TRBJ2-5, with 9 bases aligning to TRBD2. Per germline, CDR1 SGHTA and CDR2 FQGNSA. V dropped 5 bases and J dropped 5; count of bases not matched to a gene: 12. This CDR3 is built from 16 residues. This CDR3 is CASSLGLAGSYETQYF. CDR3 DNA: TGTGCCAGCAGCCTGGGACTAGCTGGGTCATACGAGACCCAGTACTTC. Full variable domain (remainder filled in from reference TRBV7-2 and TRBJ2-5): GAGVSQSPSNKVTEKGKDVELRCDPISGHTALYWYRQSLGQGLEFLIYFQGNSAPDKSGLPSDRFSAERTGGSVSTLTIQRTQQEDSAVYLCASSLGLAGSYETQYFGPGTRLLVL.

This clone was picked up one time. CDR3 nucleotides: TGCGCCAGCAGCCAAGCACAATGTGGACGGAGATATGTCAATCAGCCCCAGCATTTT. Translation gives CASSQAQCGRRYVNQPQHF. The rearrangement joins TRBV4-3 to TRBJ1-5; no definite D call. The V end was cut by 1 base, the J end by 3 bases, with 22 bases between. Per the germline V gene, CDR1 is LGHNA and CDR2 is YSLEER. The CDR3 sequence is 19 residues long.

The rearrangement uses TRBV6-5 and TRBJ1-2; possibly TRBD1 for D (6 bases). Germline values: CDR1 MNHEY, CDR2 SVGAGI. Trimming left V 5 bases short and J 5 bases short, with 12 bases between. The CDR3 sequence is 13 residues long. DNA of the CDR3: TGTGCCAGCAGTCCGCAAGGACAGTATGGCTACACCTTC. Protein sequence: CASSPQGQYGYTF.

This rearrangement joins TRBV7-9 to TRBJ1-4; D gene uncertain. Trimming removed 1 base from V and 2 bases from J, with 11 bases in between. The CDR3 is 16 residues long. The germline V gene encodes CDR1 SEHNR and CDR2 FQNEAQ (reference sequence). This CDR3 is CASSLGQPATNEKLFF. The CDR3 nucleotides are TGTGCCAGCAGCTTAGGCCAACCGGCTACTAATGAAAAACTGTTTTTT.

This clone has more than one count but fewer than ten. The gene calls are TRBV28 and TRBJ2-3; either TRBD1 or TRBD2 may fit D (5 bases each). Between the trimmed V and J ends, which lost 5 bases and 2 bases, there was a span of 11 bases. Germline values: CDR1 MDHEN, CDR2 SYDVKM. This CDR3 spans 14 amino acids. The CDR3 sequence: CASSPEGITDTQYF. The CDR3 DNA follows: TGTGCCAGCAGTCCCGAGGGGATCACAGATACGCAGTATTTT.

The chain uses TRBV14 and TRBJ2-5; either TRBD1 or TRBD2 may fit D (6 bases each). This CDR3 spans 15 amino acids. V lost 0 bases to trimming and J lost 5 bases, with 13 bases between them. Germline V CDR1 and CDR2: SGHDN, FVKESK. Written as DNA, the CDR3 is TGTGCCAGCAGCCAAGATCGGAGGGGGAAGGAGACCCAGTACTTC. This sequence encodes CASSQDRRGKETQYF.

The chain recombines TRBV6-5 with TRBJ2-5, with a possible D match to TRBD1 (6 bases). Trimming left V 3 bases short and J 4 bases short, with 18 bases between. Germline-derived CDR1 and CDR2 are MNHEY and SVGAGI. CDR3 length equals 16 residues. This CDR3 reads CASSYIGGSLRETQYF. Here the CDR3 DNA reads TGTGCCAGCAGTTATATAGGGGGATCCCTAAGAGAGACCCAGTACTTC.

This clone was found once. The chain employs TRBV19 and TRBJ2-7; a weak D match, TRBD1 (6 bases). Trimming shortened V by 5 bases and J by 5 bases, and 19 bases separated the two germline ends. From germline, CDR1 is LNHDA and CDR2 SQIVND (reference sequence). The CDR3 has 15 amino acids. CDR3 sequence reads: CASSPSDSPAHEQYF. In nucleotides, the CDR3 is TGTGCCAGTAGTCCGTCGGACAGTCCGGCCCACGAGCAGTACTTC.

The table lists this clone with a count of one. The chain joins TRBV2 to TRBJ1-6; D is unresolved. Trimming cost V 4 bases and J 2 bases, with 9 bases left between them. Germline assignment: CDR1 SNHLY and CDR2 FYNNEI. CDR3 length: 15 residues. CDR3 sequence reads: CASSGLTPYNSPLHF. As DNA, the CDR3 is TGTGCCAGCAGTGGCCTAACGCCCTATAATTCACCCCTCCACTTT.

The V and J genes are TRBV5-1 and TRBJ2-1, with D possibly matching TRBD1 (6 bases). CDR3 length equals 15 residues. Germline-derived CDR1 and CDR2 are SGHRS and YFSETQ. V lost 0 bases to trimming and J lost 3 bases, with 10 bases between them. In nucleotides, the CDR3 is TGCGCCAGCAGCTTGGCCTACAGGGACTACAATGAGCAGTTCTTC. It yields the protein CASSLAYRDYNEQFF.

CDR3 sequence reads: CASGLGGITYNEQFF. The CDR3 DNA sequence: TGTGCTAGTGGTTTGGGGGGCATTACCTACAATGAGCAGTTCTTC. The chain uses TRBV12-5 and TRBJ2-1, with D possibly TRBD1 on 5 matching bases. The CDR3 totals 15 residues. Germline V gene data show CDR1 as LGHNT and CDR2 as FRNRAP. V was pared by 1 base and J by 2 bases, with 9 bases between.

This chain's CDR3 is CAISGSGSYNEQFF. The CDR3 DNA reads as TGTGCCATCAGTGGCTCAGGATCCTACAATGAGCAGTTCTTC. The chain combines TRBV10-3 with TRBJ2-1; unclear D gene. The germline V and J ends were trimmed by 4 bases and 1 base, with 8 bases remaining between them. The CDR3 extends over 14 amino acids. Germline V lookup: CDR1 ENHRY, CDR2 SYGVKD.

V and J are TRBV5-1 and TRBJ2-3; D unresolved. The length of the CDR3 is 14 residues. V was shortened by 1 base and J by 3 bases, with 9 bases between the two germline ends. The germline gives CDR1 SGHRS, CDR2 YFSETQ. CDR3: CASSLSVATDTQYF. In DNA, the CDR3 is TGCGCCAGCAGCTTGAGTGTGGCAACAGATACGCAGTATTTT.

DNA for the CDR3: TGTGCCAGTACTTGGGGAACCGGGGCCAACGTCCTGACTTTC. Its translation is CASTWGTGANVLTF. The rearrangement joins TRBV19 to TRBJ2-6, with D uncertain. The CDR3 sequence is 14 residues long. The germline gives CDR1 LNHDA, CDR2 SQIVND (reference sequence). Trimming pared 7 bases from V and 4 bases from J, leaving 11 bases between. Combining the CDR3 with reference TRBV19 and TRBJ2-6 gives the whole variable domain DGGITQSPKYLFRKEGQNVTLSCEQNLNHDAMYWYRQDPGQGLRLIYYSQIVNDFQKGDIAEGYSVSREKKESFPLTVTSAQKNPTAFYLCASTWGTGANVLTFGAGSRLTVL.

V is TRBV5-1 and J is TRBJ1-2; D is possibly TRBD1 (6 bases). In germline, CDR1 is SGHRS, CDR2 YFSETQ. The CDR3 runs to 13 residues. Trimming shortened V by 2 bases and J by 4 bases, and 9 bases separated the two germline ends. CDR3 sequence reads: CASSFQGFYGYTF. CDR3 bases: TGCGCCAGCAGCTTTCAGGGGTTCTATGGCTACACCTTC.

V and J are TRBV28 and TRBJ1-5, with 10 bases aligning to TRBD1. The V and J ends lost 6 bases and 6 bases, in that order; junction bases with no gene match: 11. The CDR3 runs to 16 residues. CDR1 and CDR2 from the germline V gene are MDHEN and SYDVKM. The chain's CDR3 is CASRPAGTGESQPQHF. CDR3 coding DNA: TGTGCCAGCAGGCCCGCCGGGACAGGGGAAAGTCAGCCCCAGCATTTT.

This chain links TRBV4-1 with TRBJ2-7; D call uncertain. The germline V gene encodes CDR1 MGHRA and CDR2 YSYEKL. The V end was cut by 2 bases, the J end by 2 bases, with 13 bases between. The CDR3 runs 15 residues. The CDR3 sequence is CASSQKATFTYEQYF. The DNA for the CDR3 is TGCGCCAGCAGCCAAAAAGCCACCTTCACCTACGAGCAGTACTTC.

The chain combines TRBV11-3 with TRBJ2-1, with 7 bases identical to TRBD2. Unmatched junction bases numbered 10, after V lost 5 bases and J lost 0 bases. The CDR3 length is 17 residues. The germline CDR1 and CDR2 sequences are SGHNT and YENEEA. CDR3 coding DNA: TGTGCCAGCAGCCCTGGGGGAGGGCAGAGCTCCTACAATGAGCAGTTCTTC. Translated: CASSPGGGQSSYNEQFF.

This chain joins TRBV5-1 and TRBJ2-2; the D gene could be TRBD1 or TRBD2 (5 bases each). V shed 4 bases and J shed 6 bases, with 19 bases lying between them. CDR1 is SGHRS, CDR2 YFSETQ, per germline. This CDR3 region has 16 residues. CDR3 nucleotide sequence: TGCGCCAGCAGCCCTCCTTCCGGGGCCCTAGCCGGGGAGCTGTTTTTT. Amino acid sequence: CASSPPSGALAGELFF.

Written as DNA, the CDR3 is TGTGCCACCCAGGTGGGAGGAACCGGGGAGCTGTTTTTT. Its protein is CATQVGGTGELFF. The rearrangement joins TRBV28 to TRBJ2-2, with D possibly being TRBD2 (6 bases). CDR1 is MDHEN and CDR2 is SYDVKM in the germline V gene. Trimming stripped 10 bases from V and 5 bases from J, with 14 bases between. CDR3 length equals 13 residues.

The chain is built from TRBV28 and TRBJ2-3; D is uncertain. Trimming shortened V by 6 bases and J by 5 bases, and 18 bases separated the two germline ends. The CDR3 has 15 residues. CDR1 is MDHEN and CDR2 is SYDVKM in the germline V gene. The chain's CDR3 is CASSVVGDGLDTQYF. In DNA, the CDR3 is TGTGCCAGCAGCGTAGTGGGTGACGGTTTAGATACGCAGTATTTT.

This chain links TRBV7-2 with TRBJ2-7; 8 bases map to TRBD2. The V segment lost 6 bases and the J segment 2 bases; nucleotides outside the gene matches: 6. Germline V gene data show CDR1 as SGHTA and CDR2 as FQGNSA. This CDR3 comprises 14 residues. The CDR3 DNA reads TGTGCCAGCAGACCGACTAGCGATGCCTACGAGCAGTACTTC. Protein: CASRPTSDAYEQYF.

The chain carries TRBV30 and TRBJ1-3; 9 nucleotides line up with TRBD1. Per the germline V gene, CDR1 is GTSNPN and CDR2 is SVGIG (reference sequence). This CDR3 spans 14 amino acids. The V gene end was trimmed by 4 bases and the J gene end by 7 bases; junction bases not matched to a gene: 8. The CDR3 coding sequence is TGTGCCTGGACGACAGGGGGAATAGGGAACACCATATATTTT. This sequence encodes CAWTTGGIGNTIYF.

This chain connects TRBV7-2 to TRBJ1-1, with D possibly being TRBD1 (6 bases). With 5 bases removed from V and 4 bases from J, the gap between germline ends came to 11 bases. Per the germline V gene, CDR1 is SGHTA and CDR2 is FQGNSA. The CDR3 sequence is 13 residues long. The DNA for the CDR3 is TGTGCCAGCAGCCTGACAGGTGCCACTGAAGCTTTCTTT. Translated: CASSLTGATEAFF.

The rearrangement uses TRBV2 and TRBJ2-2, with unresolved D. CDR3 length: 13 residues. V shed 7 bases and J shed 5 bases, with 11 bases lying between them. Per the germline V gene, CDR1 is SNHLY and CDR2 is FYNNEI. CDR3 sequence (DNA): TGTGCCAGCATGCGCTGGGTAACCGGGGAGCTGTTTTTT. Its protein product is CASMRWVTGELFF.